Sequencing of this T cell receptor beta chain was carried out in a study of response to subunit inactivated influenza vaccine. In TCRdb, the RT-PCR reads were re-called with MiXCR into one record per CDR3 protein. The sample carries around 190,000 distinct CDR3 sequences, over 13% recorded once. There are a few counts of this clonotype. Its cognate antigen is unknown. Study-level findings and limits: That few new T cells are recruited by each seasonal influenza vaccination was the authors' suggestion.

V gave up 4 bases and J gave up 8 bases, with 14 bases separating them. The CDR3 contains 13 residues. CDR1 and CDR2 (germline): SGHTA, FQGNSA. The chain carries TRBV7-2 and TRBJ1-1, with D maybe TRBD1 (5 bases). The source material was CD8+ T cells sorted from PBMCs, sampled roughly 5 days after vaccination. The TCR was taken from a man aged 50 or older who received an inactivated influenza vaccine. CDR3 loop: CASSSYWAGEAFF. CDR3 coding DNA: TGTGCCAGCAGCTCATACTGGGCAGGGGAAGCTTTCTTT.